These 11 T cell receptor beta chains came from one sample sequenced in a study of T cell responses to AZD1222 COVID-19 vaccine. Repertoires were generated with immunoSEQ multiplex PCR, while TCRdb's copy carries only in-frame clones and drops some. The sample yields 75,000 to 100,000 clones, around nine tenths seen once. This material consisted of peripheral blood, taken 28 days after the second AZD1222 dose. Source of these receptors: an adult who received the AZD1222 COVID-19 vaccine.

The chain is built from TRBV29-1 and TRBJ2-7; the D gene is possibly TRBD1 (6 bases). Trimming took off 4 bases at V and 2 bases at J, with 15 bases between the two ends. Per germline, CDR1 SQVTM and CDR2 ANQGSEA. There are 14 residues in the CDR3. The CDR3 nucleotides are TGCAGCGTTGCCGGGACAACGGCCGCCTACGAGCAGTACTTC. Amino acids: CSVAGTTAAYEQYF.

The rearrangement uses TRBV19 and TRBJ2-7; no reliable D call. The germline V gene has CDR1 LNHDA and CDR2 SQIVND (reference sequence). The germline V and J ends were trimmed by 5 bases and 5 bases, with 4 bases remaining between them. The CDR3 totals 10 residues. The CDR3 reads CASSQNEQYF. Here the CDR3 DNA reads TGTGCCAGTAGTCAAAACGAGCAGTACTTC.

CDR3 sequence reads: CASSPPPRQGGNEQFF. The CDR3 DNA follows: TGTGCCAGCAGCCCACCCCCGAGACAGGGGGGGAATGAGCAGTTCTTC. This chain joins TRBV6-6 and TRBJ2-1; the match to TRBD1 covers 9 bases. V gave up 6 bases and J gave up 7 bases; unmatched junction bases: 13. The CDR3 runs 16 residues. CDR1 and CDR2 from the germline V gene are MNHNY and SVGAGI (reference sequence).

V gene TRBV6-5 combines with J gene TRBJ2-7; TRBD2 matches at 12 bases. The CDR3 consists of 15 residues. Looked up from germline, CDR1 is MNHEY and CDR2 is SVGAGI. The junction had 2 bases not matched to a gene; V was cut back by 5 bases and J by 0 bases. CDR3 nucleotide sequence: TGTGCCAGCAGTACTAGCGGGGGGTTCTCCTACGAGCAGTACTTC. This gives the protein CASSTSGGFSYEQYF.

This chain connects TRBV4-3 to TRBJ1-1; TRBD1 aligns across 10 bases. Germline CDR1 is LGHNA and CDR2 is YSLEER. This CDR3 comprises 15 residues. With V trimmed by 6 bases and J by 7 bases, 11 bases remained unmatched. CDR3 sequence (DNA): TGCGCCAGCAGACCTGGACAGGGGGGTATTTTTGAAGCTTTCTTT. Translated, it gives CASRPGQGGIFEAFF.

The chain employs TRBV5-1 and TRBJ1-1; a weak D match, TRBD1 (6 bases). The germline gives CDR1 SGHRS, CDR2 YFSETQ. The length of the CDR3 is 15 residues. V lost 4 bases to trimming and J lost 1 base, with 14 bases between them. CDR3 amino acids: CASSPREGGNTEAFF. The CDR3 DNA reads TGCGCCAGCAGCCCACGCGAGGGGGGGAACACTGAAGCTTTCTTT.

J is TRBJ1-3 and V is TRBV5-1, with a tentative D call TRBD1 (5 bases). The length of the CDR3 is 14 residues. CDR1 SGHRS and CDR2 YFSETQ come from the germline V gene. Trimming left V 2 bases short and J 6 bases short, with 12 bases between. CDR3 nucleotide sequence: TGCGCCAGCAGCTTTGGGGGGGACGAAAACACCATATATTTT. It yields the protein CASSFGGDENTIYF. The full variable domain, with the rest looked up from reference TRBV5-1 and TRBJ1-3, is KAGVTQTPRYLIKTRGQQVTLSCSPISGHRSVSWYQQTPGQGLQFLFEYFSETQRNKGNFPGRFSGRQFSNSRSEMNVSTLELGDSALYLCASSFGGDENTIYFGEGSWLTVV.

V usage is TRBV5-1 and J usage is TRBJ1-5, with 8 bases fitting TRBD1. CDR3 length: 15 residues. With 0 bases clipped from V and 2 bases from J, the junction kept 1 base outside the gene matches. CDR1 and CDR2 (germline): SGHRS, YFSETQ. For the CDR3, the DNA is TGCGCCAGCAGCTTGGGGGGACAGGGCAATCAGCCCCAGCATTTT. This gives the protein CASSLGGQGNQPQHF.

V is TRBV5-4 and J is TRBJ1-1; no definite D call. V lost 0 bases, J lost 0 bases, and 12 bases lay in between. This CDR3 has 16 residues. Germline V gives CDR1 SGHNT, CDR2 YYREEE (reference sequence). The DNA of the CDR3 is TGTGCCAGCAGCTTGGGGTCGGGTAACATGAACACTGAAGCTTTCTTT. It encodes CASSLGSGNMNTEAFF. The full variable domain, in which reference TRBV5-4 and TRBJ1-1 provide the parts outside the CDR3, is ETGVTQSPTHLIKTRGQQVTLRCSSQSGHNTVSWYQQALGQGPQFIFQYYREEENGRGNFPPRFSGLQFPNYSSELNVNALELDDSALYLCASSLGSGNMNTEAFFGQGTRLTVV.

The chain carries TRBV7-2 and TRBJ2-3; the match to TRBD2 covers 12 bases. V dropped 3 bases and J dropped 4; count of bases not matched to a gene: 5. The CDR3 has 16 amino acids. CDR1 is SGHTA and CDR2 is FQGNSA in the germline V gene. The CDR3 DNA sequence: TGTGCCAGCAGCTTTGACCCTAGCGGGGGGGCAGATACGCAGTATTTT. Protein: CASSFDPSGGADTQYF.

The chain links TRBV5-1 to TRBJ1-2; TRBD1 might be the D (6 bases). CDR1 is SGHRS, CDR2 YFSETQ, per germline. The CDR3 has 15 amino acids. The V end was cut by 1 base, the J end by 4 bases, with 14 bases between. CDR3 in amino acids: CASSLWDDRSYGYTF. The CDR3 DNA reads TGCGCCAGCAGCTTGTGGGACGACAGGAGCTATGGCTACACCTTC. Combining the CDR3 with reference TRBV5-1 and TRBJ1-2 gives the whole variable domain KAGVTQTPRYLIKTRGQQVTLSCSPISGHRSVSWYQQTPGQGLQFLFEYFSETQRNKGNFPGRFSGRQFSNSRSEMNVSTLELGDSALYLCASSLWDDRSYGYTFGSGTRLTVV.